This passage covers 20 T cell receptor beta chains from one sample sequenced in a study of shared clonotypes between healthy human individuals. Only CD45RO-negative cells positively selected for CCR7 counted as naive CD8 cells, so terminally differentiated effector memory CD45RA+ cells were excluded. The table came from immunoSEQ multiplex PCR; TCRdb's copy has only in-frame clones and leaves some out. The table has roughly 2.1 million clones, about 93% seen once. Source material: naive CD8+ T cells from PBMCs. Receptors originate from a man between 18 and 29 years old in good health. Some clones in this sample may be carry-over from other donors' samples.

This clone was detected only once. V and J are TRBV6-6 and TRBJ2-7; no definite D call. The V gene's germline CDR1 is MNHNY and CDR2 SVGAGI (reference sequence). This CDR3 spans 14 amino acids. Trimming pared 2 bases from V and 3 bases from J, leaving 11 bases between. The CDR3 bases are TGTGCCAGCAGTTACGCCCCAGCGAACTACGAGCAGTACTTC. Translating it yields CASSYAPANYEQYF.

The chain is built from TRBV7-3 and TRBJ2-3; maybe TRBD2 (7 bases). This CDR3 region has 17 residues. With 1 base removed from V and 0 bases from J, the gap between germline ends came to 14 bases. The germline CDR1 and CDR2 sequences are SGHTA and FQGTGA. CDR3 protein: CASSLIGGAYSTDTQYF. The CDR3 DNA is TGTGCCAGCAGCTTAATTGGGGGGGCATACAGCACAGATACGCAGTATTTT. The variable domain in full, completed from reference TRBV7-3 and TRBJ2-3, reads GAGVSQTPSNKVTEKGKYVELRCDPISGHTALYWYRQSLGQGPEFLIYFQGTGAADDSGLPNDRFFAVRPEGSVSTLKIQRTERGDSAVYLCASSLIGGAYSTDTQYFGPGTRLTVL.

The chain couples TRBV5-1 to TRBJ2-7; D is perhaps TRBD2 (6 bases). V lost 0 bases and J lost 2, with 12 bases in between. The CDR3 totals 15 residues. The germline gives CDR1 SGHRS, CDR2 YFSETQ. The CDR3 DNA sequence: TGCGCCAGCAGCTTGGACGCGGGATCCACCTACGAGCAGTACTTC. The encoded protein is CASSLDAGSTYEQYF.

This chain uses TRBV27 with TRBJ2-7; 7 bases match TRBD2. The CDR3 is 14 amino acids. The V segment lost 0 bases and the J segment 4 bases; nucleotides outside the gene matches: 3. Germline CDR1 reads MNHEY; CDR2 reads SMNVEV (reference sequence). The CDR3 sequence is CASSLSGRYYEQYF. DNA of the CDR3: TGTGCCAGCAGTTTATCCGGGAGGTATTACGAGCAGTACTTC.

Ten or more counts support this clone. This chain connects TRBV2 to TRBJ2-2; D is unresolved. The CDR3 has 11 amino acids. Germline V CDR1 and CDR2: SNHLY, FYNNEI. Trimming pared 7 bases from V and 3 bases from J, leaving 3 bases between. The CDR3 spells CASKDTGELFF. The CDR3 nucleotides are TGTGCCAGCAAGGACACCGGGGAGCTGTTTTTT.

The gene calls are TRBV25-1 and TRBJ1-1; D ambiguous. The CDR3 runs 13 residues. The V and J ends lost 1 base and 3 bases respectively, with 6 bases between them. Germline lookup yields CDR1 MGHDK and CDR2 SYGVNS. Here the CDR3 reads CASSESQYTEAFF. For the CDR3, the DNA is TGTGCCAGCAGTGAATCTCAGTACACTGAAGCTTTCTTT.

The sample holds a few counts of this clone. This chain joins TRBV28 and TRBJ1-2, with D unclear. Trimming pared 6 bases from V and 9 bases from J, leaving 8 bases between. Germline V gives CDR1 MDHEN, CDR2 SYDVKM. This CDR3 contains 10 residues. In DNA, the CDR3 is TGTGCCAGCAGAACCGACAGCTACACCTTC. Translating gives CASRTDSYTF.

The chain has TRBV2 and TRBJ2-7; D uncertain. The CDR3 is made up of 13 amino acids. Germline CDR1 reads SNHLY; CDR2 reads FYNNEI. The ends were cut back, 0 bases at V and 5 bases at J, with 8 bases in the middle. The CDR3 nucleotides read TGTGCCAGCAGTGAAGCGCTTGGGAACGAGCAGTACTTC. Its protein product is CASSEALGNEQYF.

The chain uses TRBV19 and TRBJ1-2; a weak D match, TRBD1 (6 bases). CDR3 length: 14 amino acids. The ends were cut back, 3 bases at V and 6 bases at J, with 14 bases in the middle. The germline V gene has CDR1 LNHDA and CDR2 SQIVND (reference sequence). The CDR3 loop reads CASSMGSRGHGYTF. As DNA, the CDR3 is TGTGCCAGTAGTATGGGGTCCAGGGGCCATGGCTACACCTTC.

The CDR3 loop is CASSLGQGASYEQYF. CDR3 DNA sequence: TGTGCCAGCAGCTTAGGACAGGGGGCGAGCTACGAGCAGTACTTC. The chain carries TRBV6-1 and TRBJ2-7; TRBD1 matches at 11 bases. V was clipped by 6 bases and J by 3 bases; unmatched bases: 7. This CDR3 comprises 15 residues. Germline V gene lookup returns CDR1 MNHNS and CDR2 SASEGT.

This rearrangement joins TRBV5-1 to TRBJ2-5; a possible D gene is TRBD1 (6 bases). The ends were cut back, 4 bases at V and 1 base at J, with 17 bases in the middle. The CDR3 consists of 16 residues. CDR1 is SGHRS, CDR2 YFSETQ, per germline. The CDR3 reads CASSGKPRTAQETQYF. The CDR3 bases are TGCGCCAGCAGCGGCAAGCCTAGGACAGCCCAAGAGACCCAGTACTTC.

The chain carries TRBV4-1 and TRBJ2-1; no clear D gene. Germline CDR1 and CDR2: MGHRA and YSYEKL. This CDR3 spans 12 amino acids. V was pared by 4 bases and J by 12 bases, with 13 bases between. The CDR3 DNA reads as TGCGCCAGCAGCCTAGAAGGCGTGTTGCAGTTCTTC. Translation gives CASSLEGVLQFF.

The chain carries TRBV19 and TRBJ1-5; D not certain. V shed 4 bases and J shed 7 bases, with 8 bases lying between them. The CDR3 spans 12 residues. CDR1 is LNHDA, CDR2 SQIVND, per germline (reference sequence). The CDR3 nucleotides are TGTGCCAGTAGTACCGGGGAACAGCCCCAGCATTTT. Amino acid sequence: CASSTGEQPQHF. Looking up the rest from reference TRBV19 and TRBJ1-5 gives the full variable domain: DGGITQSPKYLFRKEGQNVTLSCEQNLNHDAMYWYRQDPGQGLRLIYYSQIVNDFQKGDIAEGYSVSREKKESFPLTVTSAQKNPTAFYLCASSTGEQPQHFGDGTRLSIL.

This chain links TRBV10-3 with TRBJ2-2; 11 nucleotides align to TRBD1. V shed 4 bases, J shed 1 base, and the junction held 8 bases outside the gene matches. This CDR3 comprises 18 residues. CDR1 and CDR2 (germline): ENHRY, SYGVKD. The CDR3: CAISADRGRLQNTGELFF. CDR3 in DNA: TGTGCCATCAGTGCGGACAGGGGGCGCCTCCAGAACACCGGGGAGCTGTTTTTT.

This chain uses TRBV27 with TRBJ2-3, with D tentatively TRBD1 or TRBD2 (6 bases each). The V end was cut by 4 bases, the J end by 1 base, with 24 bases between. CDR1 and CDR2 (germline): MNHEY, SMNVEV (reference sequence). The CDR3 spans 19 residues. CDR3 residues: CASSSQLTGLAGRTDTQYF. The CDR3 nucleotides read TGTGCCAGCAGTTCCCAGTTGACAGGTCTCGCGGGGCGCACAGATACGCAGTATTTT.

This chain connects TRBV7-9 to TRBJ2-3; TRBD1 might be the D (6 bases). CDR3 length: 14 residues. Trimming stripped 5 bases from V and 3 bases from J, with 12 bases between. Germline lookup yields CDR1 SEHNR and CDR2 FQNEAQ (reference sequence). As DNA, the CDR3 is TGTGCCAGCAGCCTAGACGACAGGACAGATACGCAGTATTTT. Protein: CASSLDDRTDTQYF. The variable domain in full, with the rest retrieved from reference TRBV7-9 and TRBJ2-3, is DTGVSQNPRHKITKRGQNVTFRCDPISEHNRLYWYRQTLGQGPEFLTYFQNEAQLEKSRLLSDRFSAERPKGSFSTLEIQRTEQGDSAMYLCASSLDDRTDTQYFGPGTRLTVL.

The chain joins TRBV9 to TRBJ2-3; the D gene is possibly TRBD2 (5 bases). This CDR3 region has 16 residues. The V end lost 5 bases, the J end lost 1 base, and 17 bases lay between the germline ends. CDR1 SGDLS and CDR2 YYNGEE come from the germline V gene. The CDR3 loop reads CASSHPWAGGTDTQYF. DNA of the CDR3: TGTGCCAGCAGTCACCCCTGGGCCGGGGGCACAGATACGCAGTATTTT.

This chain connects TRBV14 to TRBJ2-7; 7 bases match TRBD1. Germline assignment: CDR1 SGHDN and CDR2 FVKESK. The junction had 5 bases not matched to a gene; V was cut back by 0 bases and J by 0 bases. This CDR3 is built from 16 residues. The CDR3 loop reads CASSQDSGDSSYEQYF. For the CDR3, the DNA is TGTGCCAGCAGCCAAGATTCAGGGGACAGCTCCTACGAGCAGTACTTC.

This chain's CDR3 is CASSLAETGPEQYF. The CDR3 nucleotides read TGTGCCAGCAGCTTAGCAGAGACAGGGCCCGAGCAGTACTTC. V is TRBV7-6 and J is TRBJ2-7, with 7 bases identical to TRBD1. The trim removed 0 bases at V and 6 bases at J, leaving 5 bases unmatched. Germline V lookup: CDR1 SGHVS, CDR2 FNYEAQ. The CDR3 is made up of 14 amino acids.

This chain's CDR3 is CAISSGKTTNRVRVNTIYF. The CDR3 DNA sequence: TGTGCCATCAGCTCCGGTAAAACTACAAACAGGGTGCGGGTGAACACCATATATTTT. The gene calls are TRBV10-3 and TRBJ1-3; D is perhaps TRBD1 (6 bases). This CDR3 region has 19 residues. Trimming removed 6 bases from V and 7 bases from J, with 31 bases in between. Germline CDR1 reads ENHRY; CDR2 reads SYGVKD.